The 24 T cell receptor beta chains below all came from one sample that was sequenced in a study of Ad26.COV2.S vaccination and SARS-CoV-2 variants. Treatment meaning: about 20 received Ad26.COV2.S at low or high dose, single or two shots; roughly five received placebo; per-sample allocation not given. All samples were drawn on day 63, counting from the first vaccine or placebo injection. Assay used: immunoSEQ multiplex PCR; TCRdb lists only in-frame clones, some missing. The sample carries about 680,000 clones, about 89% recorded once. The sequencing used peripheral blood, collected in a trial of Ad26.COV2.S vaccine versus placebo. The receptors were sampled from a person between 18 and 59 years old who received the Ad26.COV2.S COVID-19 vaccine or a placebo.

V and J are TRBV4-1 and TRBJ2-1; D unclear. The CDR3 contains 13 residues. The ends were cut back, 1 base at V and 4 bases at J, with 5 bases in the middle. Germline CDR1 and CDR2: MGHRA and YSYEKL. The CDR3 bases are TGCGCCAGCAGCCAAGTGTTATACAATGAGCAGTTCTTC. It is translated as CASSQVLYNEQFF.

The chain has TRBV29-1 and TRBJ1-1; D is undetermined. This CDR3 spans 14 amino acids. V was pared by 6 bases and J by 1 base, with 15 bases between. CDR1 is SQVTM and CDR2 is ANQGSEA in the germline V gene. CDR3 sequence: CSVFLSPGNTEAFF. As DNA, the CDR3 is TGCAGCGTCTTTCTCAGCCCGGGGAACACTGAAGCTTTCTTT.

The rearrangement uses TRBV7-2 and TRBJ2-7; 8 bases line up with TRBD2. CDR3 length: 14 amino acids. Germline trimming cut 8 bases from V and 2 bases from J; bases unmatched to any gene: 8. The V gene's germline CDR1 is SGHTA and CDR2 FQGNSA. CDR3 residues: CASGPQREPYEQYF. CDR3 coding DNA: TGTGCCAGCGGACCACAGCGGGAGCCCTACGAGCAGTACTTC.

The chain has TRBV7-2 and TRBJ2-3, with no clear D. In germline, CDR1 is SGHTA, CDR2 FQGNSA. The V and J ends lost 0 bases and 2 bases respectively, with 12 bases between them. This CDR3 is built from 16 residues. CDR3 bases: TGTGCCAGCAGCTTAGCTCGCCAGGTGGTCACAGATACGCAGTATTTT. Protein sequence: CASSLARQVVTDTQYF. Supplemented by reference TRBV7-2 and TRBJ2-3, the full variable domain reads GAGVSQSPSNKVTEKGKDVELRCDPISGHTALYWYRQSLGQGLEFLIYFQGNSAPDKSGLPSDRFSAERTGGSVSTLTIQRTQQEDSAVYLCASSLARQVVTDTQYFGPGTRLTVL.

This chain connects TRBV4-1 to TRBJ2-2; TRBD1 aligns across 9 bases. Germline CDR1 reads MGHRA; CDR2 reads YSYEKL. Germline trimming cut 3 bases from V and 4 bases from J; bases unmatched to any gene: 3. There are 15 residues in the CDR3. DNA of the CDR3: TGCGCCAGCAGCCAGGGGACAGGGCGCACCGGGGAGCTGTTTTTT. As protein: CASSQGTGRTGELFF.

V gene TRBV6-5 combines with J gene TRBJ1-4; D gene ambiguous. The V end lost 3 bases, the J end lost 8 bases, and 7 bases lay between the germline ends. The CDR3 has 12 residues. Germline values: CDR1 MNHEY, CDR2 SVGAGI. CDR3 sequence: CASSYTGEKLFF. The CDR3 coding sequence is TGTGCCAGCAGTTATACGGGAGAAAAACTGTTTTTT.

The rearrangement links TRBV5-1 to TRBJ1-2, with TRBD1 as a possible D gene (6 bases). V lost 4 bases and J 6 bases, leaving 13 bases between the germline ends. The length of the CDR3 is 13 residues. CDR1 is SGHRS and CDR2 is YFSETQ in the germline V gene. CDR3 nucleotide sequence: TGCGCCAGCAGCCGGGGGGGCGCGGATGGCTACACCTTC. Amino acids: CASSRGGADGYTF.

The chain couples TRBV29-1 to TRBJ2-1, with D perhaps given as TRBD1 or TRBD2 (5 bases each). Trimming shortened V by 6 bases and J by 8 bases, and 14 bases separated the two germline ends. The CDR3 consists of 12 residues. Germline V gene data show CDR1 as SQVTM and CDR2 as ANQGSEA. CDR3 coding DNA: TGCAGCGTCCTCCGAGGGGCATATGAGCAGTTCTTC. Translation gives CSVLRGAYEQFF.

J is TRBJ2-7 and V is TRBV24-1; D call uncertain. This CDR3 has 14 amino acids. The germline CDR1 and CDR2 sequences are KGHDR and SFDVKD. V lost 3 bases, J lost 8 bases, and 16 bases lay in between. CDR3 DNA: TGTGCCACCAGTGATCGCCAAGCCCCCATAAAGCAGTACTTC. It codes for CATSDRQAPIKQYF.

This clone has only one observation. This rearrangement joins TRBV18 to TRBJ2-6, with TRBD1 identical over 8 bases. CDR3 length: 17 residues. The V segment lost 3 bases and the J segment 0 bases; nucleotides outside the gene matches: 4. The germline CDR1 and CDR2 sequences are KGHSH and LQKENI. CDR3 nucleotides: TGTGCCAGCTCACCCGACAGGGGTGGCTCTGGGGCCAACGTCCTGACTTTC. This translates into CASSPDRGGSGANVLTF.

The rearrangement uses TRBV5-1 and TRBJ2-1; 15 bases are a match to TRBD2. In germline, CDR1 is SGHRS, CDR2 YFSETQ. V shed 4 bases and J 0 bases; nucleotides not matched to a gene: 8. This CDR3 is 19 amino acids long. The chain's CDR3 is CASSGGGLAGGHSYNEQFF. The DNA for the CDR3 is TGCGCCAGCAGCGGCGGGGGACTAGCGGGAGGTCACTCCTACAATGAGCAGTTCTTC.

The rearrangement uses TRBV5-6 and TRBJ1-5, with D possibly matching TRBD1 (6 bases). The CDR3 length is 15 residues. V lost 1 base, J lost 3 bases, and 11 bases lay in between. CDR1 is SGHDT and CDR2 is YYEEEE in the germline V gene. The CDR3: CASSLYGTFNQPQHF. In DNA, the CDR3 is TGTGCCAGCAGCTTGTACGGGACATTCAATCAGCCCCAGCATTTT.

This chain's CDR3 is CASSLTGQREGDNEQFF. The CDR3 nucleotides read TGTGCCAGCAGCCTCACCGGGCAGCGGGAGGGTGACAATGAGCAGTTCTTC. The V gene is TRBV7-2, the J gene TRBJ2-1; TRBD2 matches at 10 bases. Trimming removed 5 bases from V and 5 bases from J; junction bases left unmatched: 12. Germline assignment: CDR1 SGHTA and CDR2 FQGNSA. This CDR3 comprises 17 residues.

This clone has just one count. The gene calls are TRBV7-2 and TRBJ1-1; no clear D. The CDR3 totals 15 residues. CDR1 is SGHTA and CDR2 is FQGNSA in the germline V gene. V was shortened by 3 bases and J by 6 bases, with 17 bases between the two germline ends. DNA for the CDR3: TGTGCCAGCAGCTTTCGCGTACCCATGACGGCTGAAGCTTTCTTT. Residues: CASSFRVPMTAEAFF.

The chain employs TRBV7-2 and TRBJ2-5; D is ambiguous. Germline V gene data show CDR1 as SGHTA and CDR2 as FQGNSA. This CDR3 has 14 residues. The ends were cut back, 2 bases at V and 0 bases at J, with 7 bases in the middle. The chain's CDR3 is CASSLPRYQETQYF. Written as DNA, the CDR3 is TGTGCCAGCAGCTTACCCCGGTACCAAGAGACCCAGTACTTC. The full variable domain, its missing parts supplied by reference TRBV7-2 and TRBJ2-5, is GAGVSQSPSNKVTEKGKDVELRCDPISGHTALYWYRQSLGQGLEFLIYFQGNSAPDKSGLPSDRFSAERTGGSVSTLTIQRTQQEDSAVYLCASSLPRYQETQYFGPGTRLLVL.

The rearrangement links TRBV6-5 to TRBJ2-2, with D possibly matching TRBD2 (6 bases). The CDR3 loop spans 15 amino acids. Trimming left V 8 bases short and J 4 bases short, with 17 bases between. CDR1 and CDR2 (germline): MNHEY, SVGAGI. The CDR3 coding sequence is TGTGCCAGCGGGCGGGACCCACTCGGCACCGGGGAGCTGTTTTTT. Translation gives CASGRDPLGTGELFF.

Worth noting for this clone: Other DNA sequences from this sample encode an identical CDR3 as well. The CDR3 bases are TGTGCCAGCAGTCTCTCTGGAAACACCATATATTTT. The encoded protein is CASSLSGNTIYF. The V and J genes are TRBV12-3 or TRBV12-4 and TRBJ1-3; D is undetermined. V lost 5 bases, J lost 0 bases, and 2 bases lay in between. This CDR3 region has 12 residues.

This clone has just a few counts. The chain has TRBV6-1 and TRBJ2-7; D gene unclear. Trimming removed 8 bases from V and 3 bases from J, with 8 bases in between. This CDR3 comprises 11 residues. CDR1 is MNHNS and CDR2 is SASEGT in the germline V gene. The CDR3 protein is CASAFGYEQYF. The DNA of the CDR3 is TGTGCCAGCGCGTTCGGCTACGAGCAGTACTTC.

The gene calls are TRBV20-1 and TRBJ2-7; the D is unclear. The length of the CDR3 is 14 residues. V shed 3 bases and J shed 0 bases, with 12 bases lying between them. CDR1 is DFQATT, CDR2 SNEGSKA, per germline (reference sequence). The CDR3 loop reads CSASWWSSSYEQYF. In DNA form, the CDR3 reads TGCAGTGCTAGTTGGTGGTCAAGCTCCTACGAGCAGTACTTC.

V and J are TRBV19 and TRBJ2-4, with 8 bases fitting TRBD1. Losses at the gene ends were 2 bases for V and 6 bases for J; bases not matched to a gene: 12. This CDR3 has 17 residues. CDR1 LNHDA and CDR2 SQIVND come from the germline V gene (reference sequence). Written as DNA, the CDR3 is TGTGCCAGTAGTATACCCCCCCAGGGGGCCAGCACAAACATTCAGTACTTC. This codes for CASSIPPQGASTNIQYF.

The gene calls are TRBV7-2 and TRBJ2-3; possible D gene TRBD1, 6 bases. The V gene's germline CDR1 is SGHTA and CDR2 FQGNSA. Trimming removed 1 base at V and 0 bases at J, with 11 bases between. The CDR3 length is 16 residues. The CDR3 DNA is TGTGCCAGCAGCTTAGGGAACAGGGCTAGCACAGATACGCAGTATTTT. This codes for CASSLGNRASTDTQYF.

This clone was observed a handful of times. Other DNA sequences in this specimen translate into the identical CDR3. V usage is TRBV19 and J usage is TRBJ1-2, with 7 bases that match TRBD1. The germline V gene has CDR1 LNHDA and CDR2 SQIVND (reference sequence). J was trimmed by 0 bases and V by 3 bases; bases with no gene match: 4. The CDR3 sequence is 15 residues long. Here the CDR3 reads CASSIRTGPNYGYTF. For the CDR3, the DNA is TGTGCCAGTAGTATCCGGACAGGACCTAACTATGGCTACACCTTC.

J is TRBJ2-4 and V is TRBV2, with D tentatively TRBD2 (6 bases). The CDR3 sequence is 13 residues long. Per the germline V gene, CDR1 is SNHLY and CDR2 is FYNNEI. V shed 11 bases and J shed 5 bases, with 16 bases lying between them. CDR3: CAGTRDLENIQYF. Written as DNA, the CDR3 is TGTGCCGGAACAAGGGACTTAGAAAACATTCAGTACTTC.

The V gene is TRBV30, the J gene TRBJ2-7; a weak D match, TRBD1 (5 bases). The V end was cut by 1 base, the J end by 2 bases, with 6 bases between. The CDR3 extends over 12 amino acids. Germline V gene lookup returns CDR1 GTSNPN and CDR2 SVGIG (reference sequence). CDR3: CAWSEQAYEQYF. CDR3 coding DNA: TGTGCCTGGAGTGAACAGGCCTACGAGCAGTACTTC.